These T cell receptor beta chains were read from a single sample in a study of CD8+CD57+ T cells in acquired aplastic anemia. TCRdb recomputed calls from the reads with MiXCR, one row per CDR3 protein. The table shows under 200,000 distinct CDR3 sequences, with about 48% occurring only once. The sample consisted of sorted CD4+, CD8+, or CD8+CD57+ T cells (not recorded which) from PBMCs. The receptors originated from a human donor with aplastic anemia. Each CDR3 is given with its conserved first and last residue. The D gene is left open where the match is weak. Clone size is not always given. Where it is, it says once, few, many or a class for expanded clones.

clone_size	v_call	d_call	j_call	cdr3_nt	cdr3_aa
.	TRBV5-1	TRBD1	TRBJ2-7	TGCGCCAGCAGCTTGTCCCAGGGGGTGAGCTCCTACGAGCAGTACTTC	CASSLSQGVSSYEQYF
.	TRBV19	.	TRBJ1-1	TGTGCCAGCAGCTTAGAAGTTAGGAACACTGAAGCTTTCTTT	CASSLEVRNTEAFF
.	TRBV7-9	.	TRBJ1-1	TGTGCCAGCACCCAATCGGGAGAGGGGAACACTGAAGCTTTCTTT	CASTQSGEGNTEAFF
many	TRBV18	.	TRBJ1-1	TGTGCCAGCTCACCACCAGGGAACACTGAAGCTTTCTTT	CASSPPGNTEAFF
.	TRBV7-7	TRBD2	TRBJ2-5	TGTGCCAGCAGCTTAGGGGCCTACAGCGGGGGACAAGAGACCCAGTACTTC	CASSLGAYSGGQETQYF
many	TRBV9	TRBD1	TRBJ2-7	TGTGCCAGCAGCGTAGGCGACAGGGGGCTATACGAGCAGTACTTC	CASSVGDRGLYEQYF
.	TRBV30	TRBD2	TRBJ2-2	TGTGCCTGGACATCTTTCGCGGGAGAGGGGAACACCGGGGAGCTGTTTTTT	CAWTSFAGEGNTGELFF
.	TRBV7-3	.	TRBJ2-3	TGTGCCAGCAGCTTACTTGAGTACGATACGCAGTATTTT	CASSLLEYDTQYF
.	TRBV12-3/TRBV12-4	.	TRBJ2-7	TGTGCCAGCACCACAGGGAGTGGCGAGCAGTACTTC	CASTTGSGEQYF
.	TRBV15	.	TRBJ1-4	TGTGCCACCAGCAGCGCCGGACAGAGAAATGAAAAACTGTTTTTT	CATSSAGQRNEKLFF
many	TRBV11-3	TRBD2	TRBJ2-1	TGTGCCAGCAGCCCCCAGCGGGGCTACAATGAGCAGTTCTTC	CASSPQRGYNEQFF
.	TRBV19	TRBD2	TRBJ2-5	TGTGCCAGTAGTACTAGCGGGATGACGCCAGAGACCCAGTACTTC	CASSTSGMTPETQYF
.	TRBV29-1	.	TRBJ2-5	TGCAGCGGGCGTCGTCAAGAGACCCAGTACTTC	CSGRRQETQYF
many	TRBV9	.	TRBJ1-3	TGTGCCAGCAGCGTAGATAAGGGAGACACCATATATTTT	CASSVDKGDTIYF
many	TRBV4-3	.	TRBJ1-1	TGCGCCAGCAGCCAAAGTGGCACCCTTAACACTGAAGCTTTCTTT	CASSQSGTLNTEAFF
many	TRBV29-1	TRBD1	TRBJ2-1	TGCAGCGTTGAAGCCCAAGGACAGGGCCAGGCAAATGAGCAGTTCTTC	CSVEAQGQGQANEQFF
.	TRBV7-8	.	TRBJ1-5	TGTGCCAAAAGGTGTCAGCCCCAGCATTTT	CAKRCQPQHF
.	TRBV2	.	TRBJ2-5	TGTGCCAGCAGTTCTGACAGGCCCCAGTACTTC	CASSSDRPQYF
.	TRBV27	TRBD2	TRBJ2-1	TGTGCCAGCAGTTTAACATCTAGCGGGAGCAATGAGCAGTTCTTC	CASSLTSSGSNEQFF
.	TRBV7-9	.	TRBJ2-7	TGTGCCAGCAGCTTCCAGGTTAATACCTACGAGCAGTACTTC	CASSFQVNTYEQYF
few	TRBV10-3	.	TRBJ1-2	TGTGCCACCAAAATCGACAGTACCTATGGCTACACCTTC	CATKIDSTYGYTF
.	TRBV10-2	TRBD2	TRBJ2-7	TGTGCCAGCAGTGTGACTAGCGGGAGTAAGTACGAGCAGTACTTC	CASSVTSGSKYEQYF
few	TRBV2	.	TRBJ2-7	TGTGCCAGCAACCTTGACGGTATGACCTACGAGCAGTACTTC	CASNLDGMTYEQYF
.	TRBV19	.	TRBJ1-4	TGTGCCAGTAGTACAGTTGGGCAGGCTAATGAAAAACTGTTTTTT	CASSTVGQANEKLFF
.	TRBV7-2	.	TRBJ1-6	TGTGCCAGCAGTCCCACGGACAGCGGTTCACCCCTCCACTTT	CASSPTDSGSPLHF
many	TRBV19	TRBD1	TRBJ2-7	TGTGCCAGTAGAGCAAAGGGACAGGGGGCCCACGAGCAGTACTTC	CASRAKGQGAHEQYF
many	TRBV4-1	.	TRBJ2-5	TGCGCCAGCAGCCTCGACGGGGAAGAGACCCAGTACTTC	CASSLDGEETQYF
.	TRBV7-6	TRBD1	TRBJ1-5	TGTGCCAGCAGCCGGGACAGGTGGGTCAATCAGCCCCAGCATTTT	CASSRDRWVNQPQHF
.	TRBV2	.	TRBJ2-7	TGTGCCAGCGACCCCGGTGAGATCTCCTACGAGCAGTACTTC	CASDPGEISYEQYF
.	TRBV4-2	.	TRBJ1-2	TGTGCCAGCAGCCAAGGAGGCAGGTCCTATGGCTACACCTTC	CASSQGGRSYGYTF
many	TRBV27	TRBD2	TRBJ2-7	TGTGCCAGCAGTTTAGGGACTAGCGGTCACGAGCAGTACTTC	CASSLGTSGHEQYF
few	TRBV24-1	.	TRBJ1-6	TGTGCCACCAGTGACGGTACACGCGATAATTCACCCCTCCACTTT	CATSDGTRDNSPLHF
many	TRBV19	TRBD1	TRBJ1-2	TGTGCCAGTAGTATGGGGAAGGGGACAGGGGGCAGGTATGGCTACACCTTC	CASSMGKGTGGRYGYTF
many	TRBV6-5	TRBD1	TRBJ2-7	TGTGCCAGCAGTTACAGGGGGCCGGGTTACGAGCAGTACTTC	CASSYRGPGYEQYF
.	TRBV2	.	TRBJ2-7	TGTGCGACAGGTAGTGTCTACGAGCAGTACTTC	CATGSVYEQYF
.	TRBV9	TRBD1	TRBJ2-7	TGTGCCAGCAGCGGAAAAGGACAGGCCTACGAGCAGTACTTC	CASSGKGQAYEQYF
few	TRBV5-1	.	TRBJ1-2	TGCGCCAGCAGCTCGTCAGGGGTGGGAGTTTCCACATATGGCTACACCTTC	CASSSSGVGVSTYGYTF
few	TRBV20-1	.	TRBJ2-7	TGCAGTGTCCGGGACGTTCACTACGAGCAGTACTTC	CSVRDVHYEQYF
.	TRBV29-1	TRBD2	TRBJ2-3	TGCAGCGTTCCATCAAGCGGGAGGCGCACAGATACGCAGTATTTT	CSVPSSGRRTDTQYF
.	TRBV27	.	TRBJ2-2	TGTGCCAGCAGTTTCGTTGGGGAGAGGGAGCTGTTTTTT	CASSFVGERELFF
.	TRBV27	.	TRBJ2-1	TGTGCCAGCAGCCACGGACGGGCCAATGAGCAGTTCTTC	CASSHGRANEQFF
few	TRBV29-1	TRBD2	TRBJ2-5	TGCAGCGTTGAAGGGACTAGCGGGAGGCTAGAGACCCAGTACTTC	CSVEGTSGRLETQYF
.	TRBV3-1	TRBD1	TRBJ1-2	TGTGCCAGCAGCCTGACAGGGGGATGGCATGGCTACACCTTC	CASSLTGGWHGYTF
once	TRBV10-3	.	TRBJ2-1	TGTGCCATCAGTTACCAGGGGGGTGACAATGAGCAGTTCTTC	CAISYQGGDNEQFF
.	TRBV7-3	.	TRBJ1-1	TGTGCCAGCAGTGTTTCCATGAACACTGAAGCTTTCTTT	CASSVSMNTEAFF
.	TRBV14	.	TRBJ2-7	TGTGCCAGCAGCCTAGACGGAGACTCCTACGAGCAGTACTTC	CASSLDGDSYEQYF
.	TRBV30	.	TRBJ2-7	TGTGCCTGGAGTGTACCGGGCGAGCAGTACTTC	CAWSVPGEQYF
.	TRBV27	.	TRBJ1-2	TGTGCCAGCAGTCCCCGGACAGCAGAATATGGCTACACCTTC	CASSPRTAEYGYTF
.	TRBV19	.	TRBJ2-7	TGTGCCAGTGGTATTCGGGTCCGGGAGCAGTACTTC	CASGIRVREQYF
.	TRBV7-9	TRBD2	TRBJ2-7	TGTGCCAGCAGCTTAGCGAGGGCGGGAGGCGAGCAGTACTTC	CASSLARAGGEQYF
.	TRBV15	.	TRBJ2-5	TGTGCCACCAGCAGAGATGGCGCAGGGGGGGGTCAAGAGACCCAGTACTTC	CATSRDGAGGGQETQYF
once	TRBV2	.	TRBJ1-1	TGTGCCAGCAGTGAAGGGGCCGGGAGCACTGAAGCTTTCTTT	CASSEGAGSTEAFF
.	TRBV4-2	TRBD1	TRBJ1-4	TGTGCCGGCAGCCAAGACGGGGGACAGGAAAAACTGTTTTTT	CAGSQDGGQEKLFF
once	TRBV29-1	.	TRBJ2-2	TGCAGCGTTGACCGGCAGGACACCGGGGAGCTGTTTTTT	CSVDRQDTGELFF
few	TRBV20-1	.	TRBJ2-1	TGCAGTGCTAGAGAGGACACCCTGATGGTCTTC	CSAREDTLMVF
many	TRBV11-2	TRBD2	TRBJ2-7	TGTGCCAGCAGCTTAGACCTAGCGGTAACCTACGAGCAGTACTTC	CASSLDLAVTYEQYF
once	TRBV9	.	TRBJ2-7	TGTGCCAGCAGCGTAGCTTTTGGGGGGTCCTACGAGCAGTACTTC	CASSVAFGGSYEQYF
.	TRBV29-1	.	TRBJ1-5	TGCAGCGTTGGGTCAGTGGGATTGGAACAGCCCCAGCATTTT	CSVGSVGLEQPQHF
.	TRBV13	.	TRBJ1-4	TGCGCCAGCAGCCAACCACAAGAAAAACTGTTTTTT	CASSQPQEKLFF